A single sample gave rise to the 2 T cell receptor beta chains below, sequenced in a study of blood T cell repertoires in COVID-19. The assay was immunoSEQ multiplex PCR, and TCRdb's table has in-frame clones only and misses some. The sample includes approximately 140,000 clones, roughly 86% of them seen just once. Sequencing was performed on peripheral blood. The receptors stem from a human donor in a cohort sampled during active COVID-19.

The J gene is TRBJ2-2, the V gene TRBV5-1, with a possible D match to TRBD1 (6 bases). The CDR3 contains 15 residues. The germline V gene has CDR1 SGHRS and CDR2 YFSETQ. The ends were cut back, 1 base at V and 6 bases at J, with 13 bases in the middle. CDR3 protein: CASSLRTASAGELFF. CDR3 DNA: TGCGCCAGCAGCTTGCGGACAGCCTCGGCCGGGGAGCTGTTTTTT.

This clone was detected once. The chain uses TRBV2 and TRBJ2-7; D is undetermined. V shed 4 bases and J shed 0 bases, with 10 bases lying between them. Per the germline V gene, CDR1 is SNHLY and CDR2 is FYNNEI. This CDR3 has 14 amino acids. The CDR3 DNA follows: TGTGCCAGCAGTGTAATAAAGAGCTCCTACGAGCAGTACTTC. Its protein product is CASSVIKSSYEQYF.